This TCR beta chain was captured in a study of blood T cell repertoires in COVID-19. Whole-study context: PBMCs, B-cell-depleted T cells, or T cells were the source of the cDNA or gDNA that made up the material.

Original data processing: Estimation of nucleated cell counts was performed using reference gene primer amplification. TCRdb's table, derived via immunoSEQ multiplex PCR, lists solely in-frame clones and lacks some. V and J calls and clone size are as listed in that table; D and trimming were resolved from the DNA. The table lists around 310,000 clones, more than 75% of them singletons. The V and J ends lost 2 bases and 1 base respectively, with 12 bases between them. CDR3 length: 17 residues. Germline CDR1 and CDR2: MNHEY and SMNVEV (reference sequence). Sequencing was performed on peripheral blood. V and J are TRBV27 and TRBJ2-6, with D possibly TRBD1 on 5 matching bases. This receptor was obtained from a woman aged 45-65 years with active or convalescent COVID-19. CDR3 region: CASSLRGSRSGANVLTF. Here the CDR3 DNA reads TGTGCCAGCAGTTTAAGGGGCTCAAGATCTGGGGCCAACGTCCTGACTTTC.